This passage covers 20 T cell receptor beta chains from one sample sequenced in a study of blood T cell repertoires in COVID-19. Repertoires were generated with immunoSEQ multiplex PCR, while TCRdb's copy carries only in-frame clones and drops some. The sample consists of some 15,000 clones, around 85% of them appearing once. The specimen sequenced was peripheral blood. These receptors were taken from a man between 65 and 85 years old in a cohort sampled during active COVID-19.

In its sample, this clone was seen once. The chain carries TRBV19 and TRBJ1-3; unclear D gene. This CDR3 is built from 15 residues. Trimming took 8 bases from V and 0 from J, leaving 14 bases between them. Germline CDR1 reads LNHDA; CDR2 reads SQIVND (reference sequence). The CDR3 region is CASLGGLSSGNTIYF. Here the CDR3 DNA reads TGTGCCAGTTTGGGCGGACTCTCCTCTGGAAACACCATATATTTT.

The genes are TRBV6-5 and TRBJ2-7, with D possibly being TRBD2 (6 bases). The CDR3 is made up of 15 amino acids. Germline V gene lookup returns CDR1 MNHEY and CDR2 SVGAGI. The V end lost 7 bases, the J end lost 4 bases, and 20 bases lay between the germline ends. CDR3 protein: CASTPGLLEGYEQYF. CDR3 sequence (DNA): TGTGCCAGCACTCCGGGCTTACTGGAGGGATACGAGCAGTACTTC.

The table lists this clone with a count of one. V usage is TRBV10-3 and J usage is TRBJ2-7, with D perhaps TRBD2 (6 bases). CDR3 length equals 13 residues. The germline V gene encodes CDR1 ENHRY and CDR2 SYGVKD. Trimming took 3 bases from V and 3 from J, leaving 9 bases between them. CDR3 loop: CAISDGTFYEQYF. In DNA, the CDR3 is TGTGCCATCAGTGACGGGACTTTCTACGAGCAGTACTTC.

This clone was recorded a few times. The V call is TRBV27, the J call TRBJ1-2; 9 bases are shared with TRBD1. The V and J ends lost 6 bases and 4 bases, in that order; junction bases with no gene match: 12. CDR1 is MNHEY, CDR2 SMNVEV, per germline (reference sequence). This CDR3 contains 16 residues. The CDR3 sequence: CASSPLLTGGSYGYTF. The CDR3 coding sequence is TGTGCCAGCAGCCCACTATTGACAGGGGGATCCTATGGCTACACCTTC.

This clone was counted a few times. This chain connects TRBV30 to TRBJ1-6, with 10 bases lining up with TRBD1. J was trimmed by 10 bases and V by 2 bases; bases with no gene match: 8. The germline gives CDR1 GTSNPN, CDR2 SVGIG (reference sequence). This CDR3 comprises 15 residues. CDR3 coding DNA: TGTGCCTGGAGTCCCCGGGACAGGGGATTCTCACCCCTCCACTTT. Encoded protein: CAWSPRDRGFSPLHF. The entire variable domain, with the rest obtained from reference TRBV30 and TRBJ1-6, is as follows: SQTIHQWPATLVQPVGSPLSLECTVEGTSNPNLYWYRQAAGRGLQLLFYSVGIGQISSEVPQNLSASRPQDRQFILSSKKLLLSDSGFYLCAWSPRDRGFSPLHFGNGTRLTVT.

This clone was recorded once. The chain carries TRBV6-6 and TRBJ2-1; 15 bases are shared with TRBD2. This CDR3 is 16 amino acids long. V lost 6 bases and J lost 7; bases outside the gene matches: 7. Germline CDR1 MNHNY, CDR2 SVGAGI (reference sequence). This CDR3 is CASSSPGTSGRNEQFF. CDR3 nucleotides: TGTGCCAGCAGCTCGCCCGGGACTAGCGGGAGGAATGAGCAGTTCTTC.

This clone has a single count. This rearrangement joins TRBV30 to TRBJ2-3; TRBD1 matches 9 bases. Germline trimming cut 7 bases from V and 0 bases from J; bases unmatched to any gene: 5. Germline V gene data show CDR1 as GTSNPN and CDR2 as SVGIG (reference sequence). This CDR3 spans 14 amino acids. The CDR3 DNA reads as TGTGCCTCCCAACAGGGGGCTAGCACAGATACGCAGTATTTT. Protein sequence: CASQQGASTDTQYF.

The chain carries TRBV11-3 and TRBJ2-7, with no clear D. Per the germline V gene, CDR1 is SGHNT and CDR2 is YENEEA. Deletions cut 2 bases from V and 3 bases from J, with 11 bases between. This CDR3 contains 14 residues. For the CDR3, the DNA is TGTGCCAGCAGCTTACAGTCCTTTGGCTACGAGCAGTACTTC. Translated: CASSLQSFGYEQYF.

This clone was counted once. V gene TRBV5-1 combines with J gene TRBJ1-1; D perhaps matches TRBD1 (6 bases). This CDR3 comprises 14 residues. Trimming shortened V by 4 bases and J by 3 bases, and 13 bases separated the two germline ends. The V gene's germline CDR1 is SGHRS and CDR2 YFSETQ. The CDR3 DNA reads as TGCGCCAGCAGCCAGGGACAAAAGGACACTGAAGCTTTCTTT. Translated: CASSQGQKDTEAFF. Using reference TRBV5-1 and TRBJ1-1 for the parts outside the CDR3, the full variable domain is KAGVTQTPRYLIKTRGQQVTLSCSPISGHRSVSWYQQTPGQGLQFLFEYFSETQRNKGNFPGRFSGRQFSNSRSEMNVSTLELGDSALYLCASSQGQKDTEAFFGQGTRLTVV.

The chain carries TRBV11-2 and TRBJ2-1; the match to TRBD2 covers 10 bases. Looked up from germline, CDR1 is SGHAT and CDR2 is FQNNGV. The CDR3 runs 15 residues. The V gene end was trimmed by 4 bases and the J gene end by 5 bases; junction bases not matched to a gene: 5. CDR3 sequence reads: CASSYGTSANNEQFF. The CDR3 bases are TGTGCCAGCAGCTACGGGACTAGCGCGAACAATGAGCAGTTCTTC.

This chain uses TRBV19 with TRBJ1-1; the match to TRBD1 covers 9 bases. After removal of 10 bases from V and 6 bases from J, the junction contained 15 bases not matched to a gene. This CDR3 has 15 amino acids. CDR1 LNHDA and CDR2 SQIVND come from the germline V gene (reference sequence). The CDR3 sequence is CATRDGTGSMAEAFF. CDR3 nucleotide sequence: TGTGCCACCAGGGACGGGACAGGGTCTATGGCTGAAGCTTTCTTT. The complete variable domain, with remaining parts taken from reference TRBV19 and TRBJ1-1, reads DGGITQSPKYLFRKEGQNVTLSCEQNLNHDAMYWYRQDPGQGLRLIYYSQIVNDFQKGDIAEGYSVSREKKESFPLTVTSAQKNPTAFYLCATRDGTGSMAEAFFGQGTRLTVV.

The gene calls are TRBV6-6 and TRBJ2-1, with 10 bases identical to TRBD2. V was pared by 5 bases and J by 6 bases, with 7 bases of the junction left unmatched. This CDR3 has 15 residues. Per germline, CDR1 MNHNY and CDR2 SVGAGI (reference sequence). The CDR3 region is CASSDRTSGSNEQFF. The CDR3 DNA is TGTGCCAGCAGTGATAGGACTAGCGGAAGCAATGAGCAGTTCTTC.

This chain joins TRBV5-1 and TRBJ1-2, with a possible D match to TRBD1 (5 bases). This CDR3 contains 12 residues. Germline V lookup: CDR1 SGHRS, CDR2 YFSETQ. V lost 4 bases and J lost 8, with 12 bases in between. This chain's CDR3 is CASSGQGPGYTF. In DNA form, the CDR3 reads TGCGCCAGCAGCGGTCAGGGCCCCGGCTACACCTTC.

V and J are TRBV30 and TRBJ2-2; tentative D call: TRBD1 (6 bases). This CDR3 is 13 amino acids long. The V end was cut by 2 bases, the J end by 7 bases, with 11 bases between. Germline values: CDR1 GTSNPN, CDR2 SVGIG (reference sequence). The CDR3 DNA is TGTGCCTGGAGTTACACAGGGCACGGGGAGCTGTTTTTT. It codes for CAWSYTGHGELFF.

The V call is TRBV27, the J call TRBJ1-5; a weak D match, TRBD1 (6 bases). This CDR3 comprises 15 residues. Trimming stripped 0 bases from V and 5 bases from J, with 11 bases between. Germline V gene sequence: CDR1 MNHEY, CDR2 SMNVEV (reference sequence). The CDR3, as DNA: TGTGCCAGCAGTTTATCAGCCGACAGGTATCAGCCCCAGCATTTT. This sequence encodes CASSLSADRYQPQHF.

This sequence joins TRBV6-5 and TRBJ1-2, with TRBD1 identical over 8 bases. Germline CDR1 MNHEY, CDR2 SVGAGI. J lost 3 bases, V lost 5 bases, and 8 bases had no gene match. The CDR3 length is 15 residues. The CDR3 DNA follows: TGTGCCAGCAGTAGCCTCGCGACAGGGGACTATGGCTACACCTTC. This translates into CASSSLATGDYGYTF.

The chain recombines TRBV7-2 with TRBJ2-3; 8 bases are a match to TRBD2. V shed 4 bases, J shed 4 bases, and the junction held 13 bases outside the gene matches. This CDR3 has 17 residues. Germline V gene data show CDR1 as SGHTA and CDR2 as FQGNSA. The DNA for the CDR3 is TGTGCCAGCAGCTACACCGTTATAGCGGGAATACCAGATACGCAGTATTTT. Protein product: CASSYTVIAGIPDTQYF. Combining the CDR3 with reference TRBV7-2 and TRBJ2-3 gives the whole variable domain GAGVSQSPSNKVTEKGKDVELRCDPISGHTALYWYRQSLGQGLEFLIYFQGNSAPDKSGLPSDRFSAERTGGSVSTLTIQRTQQEDSAVYLCASSYTVIAGIPDTQYFGPGTRLTVL.

CDR3 residues: CASSYSPLAGIYNEQFF. CDR3 DNA sequence: TGTGCCAGCAGTTACTCGCCACTAGCGGGAATATACAATGAGCAGTTCTTC. This chain links TRBV6-2 or TRBV6-3 with TRBJ2-1, with 10 bases that match TRBD2. The CDR3 loop spans 17 amino acids. V shed 0 bases and J 4 bases; nucleotides not matched to a gene: 6. Germline CDR1 and CDR2: MNHEY and SVGEGT.

The chain is built from TRBV7-3 and TRBJ1-6; 8 nucleotides align to TRBD1. The CDR3 spans 13 residues. V was clipped by 6 bases and J by 10 bases; unmatched bases: 5. The germline V gene encodes CDR1 SGHTA and CDR2 FQGTGA. CDR3 bases: TGTGCCAGCAGTCAGGGGGCGAACTCACCCCTCCACTTT. Residues: CASSQGANSPLHF.

The V gene is TRBV2, the J gene TRBJ2-7, with a weak D call TRBD1 (6 bases). The CDR3 consists of 15 residues. The germline V gene encodes CDR1 SNHLY and CDR2 FYNNEI. The V end was cut by 5 bases, the J end by 7 bases, with 21 bases between. In DNA, the CDR3 is TGTGCCAGCAGTCCTACAGGGTCTAGTTCGCGGGAGCAGTACTTC. Translation: CASSPTGSSSREQYF.